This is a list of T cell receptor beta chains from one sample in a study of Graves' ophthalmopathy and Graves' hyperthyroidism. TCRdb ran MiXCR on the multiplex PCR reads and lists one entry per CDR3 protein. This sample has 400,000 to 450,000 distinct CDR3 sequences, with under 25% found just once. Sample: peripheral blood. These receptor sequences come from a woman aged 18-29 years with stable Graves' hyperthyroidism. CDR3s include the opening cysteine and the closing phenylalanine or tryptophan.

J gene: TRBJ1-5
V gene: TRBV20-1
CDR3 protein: CSAGGSAGQPQHF

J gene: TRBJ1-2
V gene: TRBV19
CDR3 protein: CASSIGQDYGYTF

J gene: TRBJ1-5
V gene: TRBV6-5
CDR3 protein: CASSYTGGEPQHF

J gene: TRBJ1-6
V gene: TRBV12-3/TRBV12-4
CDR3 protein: CASTPSGFSPLHF

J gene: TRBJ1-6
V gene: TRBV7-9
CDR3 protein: CASSLGSGPLHF

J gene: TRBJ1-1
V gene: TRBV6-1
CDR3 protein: CASSWAGDYTEAFF

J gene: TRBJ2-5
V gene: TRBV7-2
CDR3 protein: CASSPPLADRETQYF

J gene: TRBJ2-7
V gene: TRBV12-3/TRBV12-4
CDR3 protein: CASSRWTSGYEQYF

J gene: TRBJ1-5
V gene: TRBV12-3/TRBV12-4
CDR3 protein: CASSSRPGVEPQHF

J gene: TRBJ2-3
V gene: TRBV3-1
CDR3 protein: CASSLAGSGTDTQYF

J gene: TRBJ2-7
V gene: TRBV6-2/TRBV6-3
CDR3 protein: CASSYSGTYEQYF

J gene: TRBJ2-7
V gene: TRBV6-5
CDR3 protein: CASSYRTDFYEQYF

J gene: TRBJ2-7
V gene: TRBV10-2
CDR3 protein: CASTPARRDEQYF

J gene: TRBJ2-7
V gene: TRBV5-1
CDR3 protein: CASSFKERGTGEQYF